These 2 T cell receptor beta chains share one sample of origin, sequenced in a study of identical twins. TCRdb itself ran the 5' RACE reads through MiXCR, one entry per CDR3 protein. Among 400,000 to 550,000 distinct CDR3 sequences listed, roughly 26% were seen once. The sample was also linked to a second study, of T cells expressing NK-cell markers.

Input material: CD4+ T cells sorted from blood. All receptors come from a woman in her late teens or twenties in good health.

The CDR3 DNA is TGTGCCAGCAGCTTTTATGGGCAGAATGAAAAACTGTTTTTT. The encoded protein is CASSFYGQNEKLFF. The rearrangement uses TRBV7-2 and TRBJ1-4; D gene ambiguous. Germline V gives CDR1 SGHTA, CDR2 FQGNSA. This CDR3 spans 14 amino acids. Between the trimmed V and J ends, which lost 3 bases and 5 bases, there was a span of 10 bases.

V is TRBV20-1 and J is TRBJ1-2; TRBD1 is a possible D gene (6 bases). There are 13 residues in the CDR3. Germline CDR1 and CDR2: DFQATT and SNEGSKA (reference sequence). Trimming removed 0 bases at V and 10 bases at J, with 15 bases between. In DNA form, the CDR3 reads TGCAGTGCTAGAGAAGTGGGACAACGTGACTACACCTTC. It codes for CSAREVGQRDYTF.